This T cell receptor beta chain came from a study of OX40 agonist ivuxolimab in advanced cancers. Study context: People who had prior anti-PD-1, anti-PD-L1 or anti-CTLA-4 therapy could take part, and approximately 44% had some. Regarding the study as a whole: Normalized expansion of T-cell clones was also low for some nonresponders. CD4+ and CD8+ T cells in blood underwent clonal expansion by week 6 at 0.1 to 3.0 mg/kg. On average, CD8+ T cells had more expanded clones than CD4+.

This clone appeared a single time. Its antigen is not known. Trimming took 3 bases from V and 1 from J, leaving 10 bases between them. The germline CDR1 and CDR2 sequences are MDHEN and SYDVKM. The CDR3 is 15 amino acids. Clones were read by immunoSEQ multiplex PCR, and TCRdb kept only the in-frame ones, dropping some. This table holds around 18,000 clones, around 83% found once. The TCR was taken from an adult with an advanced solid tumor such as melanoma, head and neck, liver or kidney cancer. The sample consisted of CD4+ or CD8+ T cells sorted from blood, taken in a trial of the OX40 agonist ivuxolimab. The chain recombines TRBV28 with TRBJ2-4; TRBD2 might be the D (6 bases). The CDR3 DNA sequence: TGTGCCAGCAGTTTGGCGCGGGACGCCAAAAACATTCAGTACTTC. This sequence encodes CASSLARDAKNIQYF. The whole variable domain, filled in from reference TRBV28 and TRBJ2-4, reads DVKVTQSSRYLVKRTGEKVFLECVQDMDHENMFWYRQDPGLGLRLIYFSYDVKMKEKGDIPEGYSVSREKKERFSLILESASTNQTSMYLCASSLARDAKNIQYFGAGTRLSVL.